The entry below gives a single T cell receptor (beta chain) sequence along with its context. This specimen belongs to a study of control samples from healthy donors and cancer patients. Assay used: immunoSEQ multiplex PCR; TCRdb lists only in-frame clones, some missing. Found here are around 63,000 clones, about 90% of them singletons; the top ten hold roughly 2.4%. Germline V gene lookup returns CDR1 SGHTA and CDR2 FQGNSA. Trimming stripped 3 bases from V and 1 base from J, with 10 bases between. This CDR3 contains 15 residues. The sequence came from a woman in her 50s with head and neck cancer. The rearrangement joins TRBV7-2 to TRBJ1-5, with D tentatively TRBD1 (6 bases). The sample taken for sequencing was PBMCs. The CDR3 region is CASSLGGGSNQPQHF. The CDR3 nucleotides are TGTGCCAGCAGCTTGGGGGGGGGCAGCAATCAGCCCCAGCATTTT. The full variable domain, its missing parts supplied by reference TRBV7-2 and TRBJ1-5, is GAGVSQSPSNKVTEKGKDVELRCDPISGHTALYWYRQSLGQGLEFLIYFQGNSAPDKSGLPSDRFSAERTGGSVSTLTIQRTQQEDSAVYLCASSLGGGSNQPQHFGDGTRLSIL.